These 3 T cell receptor beta chains were all obtained from the same sample, sequenced in a study of response to subunit inactivated influenza vaccine. TCRdb passed the RT-PCR reads through MiXCR, listing each CDR3 protein once. The repertoire holds a few hundred thousand distinct CDR3 sequences, with 20% to 25% as singletons. Sequencing used PBMCs from blood, obtained about 19 months after vaccination. The receptor source for this set is a man aged 50 to 75 who received an inactivated influenza vaccine.

This clonotype was observed at least ten times. The rearrangement uses TRBV12-3 or TRBV12-4 and TRBJ1-2; 8 bases agree with TRBD1. The junction had 7 bases not matched to a gene; V was cut back by 6 bases and J by 7 bases. The CDR3 has 13 residues. The CDR3 coding sequence is TGTGCCAGCAGCGGACAGGGTCTCTCTGGCTACACCTTC. This sequence encodes CASSGQGLSGYTF.

Only a few counts were recorded for this clonotype. This chain joins TRBV19 and TRBJ1-2, with unresolved D. This CDR3 is built from 12 residues. The germline gives CDR1 LNHDA, CDR2 SQIVND (reference sequence). Trimming stripped 3 bases from V and 7 bases from J, with 9 bases between. CDR3 nucleotides: TGTGCCAGTAGTATTTCTGCTGGTGGCTACACCTTC. This translates into CASSISAGGYTF.

The chain combines TRBV27 with TRBJ2-5; a weak D match, TRBD1 (6 bases). The CDR3 runs to 14 residues. Deletions cut 0 bases from V and 4 bases from J, with 9 bases between. The germline V gene has CDR1 MNHEY and CDR2 SMNVEV (reference sequence). The CDR3 nucleotides are TGTGCCAGCAGTTTATCCCAGGGGATAGAGACCCAGTACTTC. Translated, it gives CASSLSQGIETQYF.